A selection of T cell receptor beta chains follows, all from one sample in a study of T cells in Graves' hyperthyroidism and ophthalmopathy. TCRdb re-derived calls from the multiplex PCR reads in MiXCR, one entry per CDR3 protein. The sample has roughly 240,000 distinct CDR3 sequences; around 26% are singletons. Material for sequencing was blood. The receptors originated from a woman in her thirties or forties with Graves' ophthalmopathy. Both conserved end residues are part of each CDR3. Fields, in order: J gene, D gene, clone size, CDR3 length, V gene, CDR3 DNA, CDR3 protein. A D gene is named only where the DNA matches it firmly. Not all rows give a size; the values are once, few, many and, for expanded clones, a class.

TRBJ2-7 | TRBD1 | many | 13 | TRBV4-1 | TGCGCCAGCAGCCAGGACAGGGACTACGAGCAGTACTTC | CASSQDRDYEQYF
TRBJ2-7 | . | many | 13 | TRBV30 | TGTGCCTGGAGTCTAGGGGGTTACTACGAGCAGTACTTC | CAWSLGGYYEQYF
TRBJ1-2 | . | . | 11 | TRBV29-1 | TGCAGCGTTGAAGATGGGGATGGCTACACCTTC | CSVEDGDGYTF
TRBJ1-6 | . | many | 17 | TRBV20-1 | TGCAGTGCCGTTCGGACAGCGTCGAGCTCCTATAATTCACCCCTCCACTTT | CSAVRTASSSYNSPLHF
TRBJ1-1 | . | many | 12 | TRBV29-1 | TGCAGCGTTGACGGGGTGAGGGGTGAAGCTTTCTTT | CSVDGVRGEAFF
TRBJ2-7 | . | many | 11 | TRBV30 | TGTGCCTGGTCGGGAACCTACGAGCAGTACTTC | CAWSGTYEQYF
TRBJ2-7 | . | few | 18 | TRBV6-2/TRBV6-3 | TGTGCCAGCAGCCGACGACGTGGGGGGAGTGGGCAGCAGGAGGAGCAGTACTTC | CASSRRRGGSGQQEEQYF
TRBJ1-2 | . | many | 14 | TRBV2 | TGTGCCAGCAGTAGTGACGGCTTCTATGATGGCTACACCTTC | CASSSDGFYDGYTF
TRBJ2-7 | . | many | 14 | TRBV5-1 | TGCGCCAGCAGCTTGGGCGTCCTGGCGAACGAGCAGTACTTC | CASSLGVLANEQYF
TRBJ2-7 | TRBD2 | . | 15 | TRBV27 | TGTGCCAGCAGTTTCCAGACTAGCGGGAGGTACGAGCAGTACTTC | CASSFQTSGRYEQYF
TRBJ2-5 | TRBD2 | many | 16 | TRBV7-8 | TGTGCCAGCAGCTTAGTTATGGCGGGAGTGGGTGAGACCCAGTACTTC | CASSLVMAGVGETQYF
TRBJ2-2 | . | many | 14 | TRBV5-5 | TGTGCCAGCAGCCTTAGGTGGTACACCGGGGAGCTGTTTTTT | CASSLRWYTGELFF
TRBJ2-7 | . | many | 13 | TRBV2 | TGTGCCAGCATCAGAGGGAGCTCCTACGAGCAGTACTTC | CASIRGSSYEQYF
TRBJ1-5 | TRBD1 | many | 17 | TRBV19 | TGTGCCAGTAGATCCGGGACAGGGGGCTATAGCAATCAGCCCCAGCATTTT | CASRSGTGGYSNQPQHF
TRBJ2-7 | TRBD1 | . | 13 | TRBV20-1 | TGCAGTGCCGGGGACAGGTCAGGGCTCGAGCAGTACTTC | CSAGDRSGLEQYF
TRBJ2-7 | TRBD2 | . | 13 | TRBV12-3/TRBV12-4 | TGTGCCAGCCACACTAGCGGGGGCTACGAGCAGTACTTC | CASHTSGGYEQYF
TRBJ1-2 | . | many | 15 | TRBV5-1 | TGCGCCAGCAGGCACGCCGAGACAGCCCTTTATGGCTACACCTTC | CASRHAETALYGYTF
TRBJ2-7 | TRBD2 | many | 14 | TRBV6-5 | TGTGCCAGCAGACCTAGCGGGGGGTCGTCATGGCAGTACTTC | CASRPSGGSSWQYF
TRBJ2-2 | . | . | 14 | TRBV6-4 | TGTGCCAGCAACAGGGACACAAACACCGGGGAGCTGTTTTTT | CASNRDTNTGELFF
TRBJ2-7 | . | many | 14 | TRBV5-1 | TGCGCCAGCAGCTTGAATCCAGGGCGCGACGAGCAGTACTTC | CASSLNPGRDEQYF
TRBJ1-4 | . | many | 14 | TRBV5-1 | TGCGCCAGCAGCTTAGGGCAGGTTGGTGAAAAACTGTTTTTT | CASSLGQVGEKLFF
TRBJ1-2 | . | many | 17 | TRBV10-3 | TGTGCCATCTCATCCGGGACAAGGGGCCTAAAAGGCTATGGCTACACCTTC | CAISSGTRGLKGYGYTF
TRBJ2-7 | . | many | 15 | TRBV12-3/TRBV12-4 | TGTGCCAGCAGTTTGTCCCCGGGATTTCCCTACGAGCAGTACTTC | CASSLSPGFPYEQYF
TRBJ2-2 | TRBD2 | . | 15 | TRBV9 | TGTGCCAGCAGCGCTAGCGGGACTAACACCGGGGAGCTGTTTTTT | CASSASGTNTGELFF
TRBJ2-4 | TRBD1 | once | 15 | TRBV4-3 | TGCGCCAGCAGCCAAGTACAGGGGTCCAAAAACATTCAGTACTTC | CASSQVQGSKNIQYF
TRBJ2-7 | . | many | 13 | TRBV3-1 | TGTGCCAGCAGCCAAGAACCAGGGAGGCTGCTCTACTTC | CASSQEPGRLLYF
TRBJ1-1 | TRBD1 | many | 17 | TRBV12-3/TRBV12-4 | TGTGCCAGCAGTTTAAGGGGAGGGGGCCTTTTGAACACTGAAGCTTTCTTT | CASSLRGGGLLNTEAFF
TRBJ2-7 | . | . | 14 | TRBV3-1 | TGTGCCAGCAGCTGGGGGGGACAGACCTACGAGCAGTACTTC | CASSWGGQTYEQYF